This TCR beta chain was captured in a study of blood T cells in healthy people across ages. Using a J-beta primer mix together with a sample-barcoded 5' primer, a second PCR was run for about 7 to 12 cycles. Sequencing yielded, for each sample, at least 2.5 million paired-end reads carrying CDR3. A single record per CDR3 protein comes from TCRdb applying MiXCR to the 5' RACE reads. The data show approximately 810,000 distinct CDR3 sequences, less than 35% seen once. CDR1 LGHDT and CDR2 YNNKEL come from the germline V gene (reference sequence). This CDR3 spans 14 amino acids. Trimming shortened V by 1 base and J by 4 bases, and 10 bases separated the two germline ends. This clonotype came up many times. What it recognizes is unknown. Study-wide results and caveats: Both higher diversity and more naive CD4+ cells marked long-lived donors when set against aged donors. Expanded clonotype changes were possibly confounded by unknown donor CMV status.

The receptor was isolated from an elderly woman in good health. The chain is built from TRBV3-1 and TRBJ2-5, with D maybe TRBD1 (6 bases). The sample comprised blood. CDR3 residues: CASSQADSLETQYF. The CDR3 nucleotides read TGTGCCAGCAGCCAAGCGGACAGCCTAGAGACCCAGTACTTC.